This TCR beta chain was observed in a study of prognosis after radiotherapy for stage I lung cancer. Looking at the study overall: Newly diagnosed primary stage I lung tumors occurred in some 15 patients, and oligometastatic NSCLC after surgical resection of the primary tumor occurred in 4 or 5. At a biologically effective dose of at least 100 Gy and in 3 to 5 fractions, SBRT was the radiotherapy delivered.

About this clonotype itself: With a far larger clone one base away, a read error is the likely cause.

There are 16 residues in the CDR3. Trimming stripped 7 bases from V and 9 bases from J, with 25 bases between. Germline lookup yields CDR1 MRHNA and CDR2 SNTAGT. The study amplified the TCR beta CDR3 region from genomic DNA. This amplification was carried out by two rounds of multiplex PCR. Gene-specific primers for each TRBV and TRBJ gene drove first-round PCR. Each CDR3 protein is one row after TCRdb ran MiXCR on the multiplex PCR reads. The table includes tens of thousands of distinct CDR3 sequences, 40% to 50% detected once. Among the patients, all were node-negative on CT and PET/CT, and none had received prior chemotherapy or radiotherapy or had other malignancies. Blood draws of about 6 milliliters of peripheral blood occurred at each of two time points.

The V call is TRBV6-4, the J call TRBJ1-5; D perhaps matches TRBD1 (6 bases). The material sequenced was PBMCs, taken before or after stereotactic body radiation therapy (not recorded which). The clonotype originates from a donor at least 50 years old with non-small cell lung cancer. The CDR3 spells CASTNSKGGVVRPQHF. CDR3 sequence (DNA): TGTGCCAGCACTAACTCGAAAGGGGGGGTGGTTCGGCCCCAGCATTTT.